This T cell receptor beta chain was observed in a study of radiation and T cells in renal cell carcinoma. There are 14 residues in the CDR3. The V gene's germline CDR1 is GTSNPN and CDR2 SVGIG (reference sequence). Trimming removed 4 bases from V and 7 bases from J, with 20 bases in between. The time point: blood 2 weeks post-SBRT. As to treatment: 15 Gy SBRT to primary tumor, nephrectomy 4 weeks later. This renal cell carcinoma was of the clear cell type. Method: immunoSEQ multiplex PCR; TCRdb's copy keeps in-frame clones and lacks some. The sample carries about 130,000 clones, around 89% recorded once.

V is TRBV30 and J is TRBJ2-7; possibly TRBD2 for D (7 bases). Sequencing was performed on blood, taken from a patient whose treatment included radiotherapy and nephrectomy. The sequence derives from a woman aged 70-85 years with renal cell carcinoma. The CDR3 DNA reads TGTGCCTGGACGAGGGATCGGGGGGCCGGGGAGCAGTACTTC. It encodes CAWTRDRGAGEQYF.